This T cell receptor beta chain was identified in a study of blood T cell repertoires in COVID-19 (TCRdb year 2020). For the wider study: Collaborator samples came from the United States, Italy and Spain and covered acute and convalescent phases of COVID-19. The dataset comprised deeply sampled blood TCRbeta repertoires from subjects exposed to, actively infected with, or recovered from COVID-19. The samples were drawn from the first 160 participants of the ongoing ImmuneRACE study and from more than 1,000 subjects provided by 6 global collaborators. Where available, HLA class I and class II types were obtained from metadata supplied by the sample provider rather than from assay-based typing. The material from the prospective study consisted of cDNA or gDNA derived from T cells, B-cell-depleted T cells, or PBMCs. The repertoires were made available in a free public database intended to serve as a resource for research on the immune response to SARS-CoV-2. Sample metadata almost always included a de-identified subject ID, COVID-19 status, age in years and sex.

Beyond this particular receptor, the publication reports: Clinical and demographic metadata were provided uncurated, with the amount varying by source and participant.

The immunoSEQ Assay, a bias-controlled multiplex PCR, was used to amplify TCRbeta CDR3 regions from genomic DNA. In the original analysis: The number of nucleated cells in each sample was estimated from the amplification of reference gene primers within the assay. To quantify the absolute abundance of each unique TCRbeta CDR3 rearrangement, sequence reads were collapsed and filtered. For each sample, productive Simpson clonality was calculated as the square root of Simpson's diversity index across productive rearrangements. The table comes from immuneACCESS by way of TCRdb, which keeps in-frame sequences with V and J called. Part of the clones is missing from these tables; in studies checked, under half for an unresolved V gene and the rest for unknown reasons. D and trimming come from the DNA, and the V and J calls and clone size come from that table. Counted in this sample were approximately 260,000 clones; 89% of them appeared once. The ten largest clones take up 2% to 2.5% of the sample.

Regarding this clone: The antigen it recognizes is unknown. No per-base quality is available; no much larger clone lies one base away.

Each collaborating institution followed its own protocols to collect whole blood in K2EDTA tubes. For TCRbeta analysis, collaborators shipped samples in one of three forms: frozen whole blood, isolated PBMCs, or DNA extracted from either of those sample types. CDR3 length: 15 amino acids, cysteine to phenylalanine. Just CDR3 DNA is preserved here, 45 bases in frame from base 1. CDR1 and CDR2 (SGHNT, YENEEA) derive from the germline V gene. V and J lose 1 base and 0 bases, and a span of 7 bases separates them. The receptor was isolated from a man aged 45 to 65 with acute or convalescent COVID-19. The rearranged segments are TRBV11-3 and TRBJ2-1, with the D gene too uncertain to name. Input material: peripheral blood. The CDR3 protein: CASSLAVASYNEQFF. At the DNA level, the sequence is TGTGCCAGCAGCTTAGCAGTGGCCTCCTACAATGAGCAGTTCTTC.